These T cell receptor beta chains were read from a single sample in a study of blood T cell repertoires in COVID-19. Using immunoSEQ multiplex PCR, the repertoire was profiled, and TCRdb retains in-frame clones only, with some absent. The table includes 130,000 or so clones, around 87% detected once. Sequenced input: peripheral blood. These receptors all stem from a man between 65 and 85 years old with active COVID-19. The CDR3 runs from the conserved cysteine through the conserved F or W. The order of the fields is V gene, clone size, J gene, CDR3 length, D gene, CDR3 DNA, CDR3 protein. The D gene is left open where the match is weak. Where a row states a size, it is once, few, many or the class of an expanded clone; other rows omit it.

>TRBV9|NA|TRBJ1-2|14|TRBD1
TGTGCCAGCAGCGTAGACAGGGGGTCGTATGGCTACACCTTC
CASSVDRGSYGYTF
>TRBV27|NA|TRBJ2-2|15|NA
TGTGCCAGCAGTTTAGACAGGTCGAACACCGGGGAGCTGTTTTTT
CASSLDRSNTGELFF
>TRBV9|NA|TRBJ1-2|13|NA
TGTGCCAGCAGCCCGGAGGGGTTTCGTGGCTACACCTTC
CASSPEGFRGYTF
>TRBV18|NA|TRBJ1-2|12|NA
TGTGCCAGCTCAGCGGACAGAAACGGCTACACCTTC
CASSADRNGYTF
>TRBV6-5|NA|TRBJ1-5|15|TRBD1
TGTGCCAGCAGCAAGGACAGGGGGGAGAATCAGCCCCAGCATTTT
CASSKDRGENQPQHF
>TRBV11-1|NA|TRBJ2-5|15|TRBD2
TGTGCCAGCAGCTTAGCGCTAGCGGGAAGAGAGACCCAGTACTTC
CASSLALAGRETQYF
>TRBV11-2|once|TRBJ2-7|15|TRBD2
TGTGCCAGCAGCTTAGATGGCGGGGGGGACCACGAGCAGTACTTC
CASSLDGGGDHEQYF
>TRBV6-5|NA|TRBJ1-1|15|TRBD1
TGTGCCAGCCGCGGGGGGAGACAGGGACAGATCGGAGCTTTCTTT
CASRGGRQGQIGAFF
>TRBV4-1|once|TRBJ2-1|13|NA
TGCGCCAGCAGCCCGCCCTACCAAGATGAGCAGTTCTTC
CASSPPYQDEQFF
>TRBV27|NA|TRBJ1-2|12|NA
TGTGCCAGCAGTTCCGGGAACTATGGCTACACCTTC
CASSSGNYGYTF
>TRBV18|NA|TRBJ1-5|15|TRBD1
TGTGCCAGCTCACCTTCCCGGGACAGGGATCAGCCCCAGCATTTT
CASSPSRDRDQPQHF
>TRBV28|NA|TRBJ2-7|13|NA
TGTGCCAGCAGTTTCCGGAGCTCCTACGAGCAGTACTTC
CASSFRSSYEQYF
>TRBV7-2|once|TRBJ2-5|14|TRBD1
TGTGCCAGCAGCGTCGACAGGGGGCGGGGGACCCAGTACTTC
CASSVDRGRGTQYF
>TRBV4-3|NA|TRBJ2-7|18|TRBD2
TGCGCCAGCAGCCAAGGACTCCCTAGCGGAGGGAGCTCCTACGAGCAGTACTTC
CASSQGLPSGGSSYEQYF
>TRBV15|NA|TRBJ2-7|15|TRBD1
TGTGCCACCAGCAGAGATAGGCAGGGGGCGAAGGAGCAGTACTTC
CATSRDRQGAKEQYF
>TRBV28|NA|TRBJ1-2|13|NA
TGTGCCAGCAGCAGCGGCCTCGTCTATGGCTACACCTTC
CASSSGLVYGYTF